The entry that follows covers one TCR beta chain sequence. The sample comes from a study of blood T cell repertoires in COVID-19. Turning to the study itself: Sites across the United States, Italy and Spain contributed samples from acute and convalescent COVID-19. T cells, B-cell-depleted T cells, or PBMCs provided the cDNA or gDNA that served as material.

In the authors' workflow: Scientists estimated how many nucleated cells there were by amplifying reference gene primers. Profiled with immunoSEQ multiplex PCR; TCRdb holds only in-frame clones, not every one. V and J calls and clone size are those listed in that table; D and trimming were worked out from the DNA. The table lists around 97,000 clones, around 90% of them singletons. The germline V gene encodes CDR1 MNHEY and CDR2 SVGAGI. This CDR3 region has 12 residues. The V and J ends lost 4 bases and 9 bases respectively, with 13 bases between them. This chain connects TRBV6-5 to TRBJ2-7; D is perhaps TRBD2 (6 bases). The receptor was derived from a woman aged 80 or over in a cohort sampled during active COVID-19. The sample comprised peripheral blood. The CDR3 DNA reads as TGTGCCAGCAGTTCACGCCTGGGAGGGCAGTACTTC. Amino acid sequence: CASSSRLGGQYF.